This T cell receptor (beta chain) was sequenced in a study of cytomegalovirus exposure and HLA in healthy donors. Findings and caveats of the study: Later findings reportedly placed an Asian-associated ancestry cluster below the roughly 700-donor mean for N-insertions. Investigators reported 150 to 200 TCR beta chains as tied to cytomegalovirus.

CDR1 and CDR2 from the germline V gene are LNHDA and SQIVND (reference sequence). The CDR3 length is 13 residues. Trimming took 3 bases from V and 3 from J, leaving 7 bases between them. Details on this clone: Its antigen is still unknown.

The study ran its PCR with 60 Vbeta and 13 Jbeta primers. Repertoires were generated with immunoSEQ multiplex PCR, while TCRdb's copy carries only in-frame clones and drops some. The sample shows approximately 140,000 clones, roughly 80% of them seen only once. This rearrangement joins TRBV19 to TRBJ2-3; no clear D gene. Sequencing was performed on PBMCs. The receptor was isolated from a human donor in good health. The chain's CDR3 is CASSMPETDTQYF. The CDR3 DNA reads TGTGCCAGTAGTATGCCAGAAACAGATACGCAGTATTTT.